Presented here are 9 T cell receptor beta chains from one specimen sequenced in a study of OX40 agonist ivuxolimab in advanced cancers. Sequencing was performed with immunoSEQ multiplex PCR; in TCRdb, only in-frame clones are kept and a portion is missing. The data contain tens of thousands of clones, 85% to 95% of them singletons. The sequencing here drew on CD4+ or CD8+ T cells sorted from blood, taken in a trial of the OX40 agonist ivuxolimab. The source is an adult with an advanced solid tumor such as melanoma, head and neck, liver or kidney cancer.

The chain uses TRBV13 and TRBJ2-7; 12 nucleotides line up with TRBD2. CDR3 size: 17 residues. After removal of 1 base from V and 0 bases from J, the junction contained 4 bases not matched to a gene. Germline V gene data show CDR1 as PRHDT and CDR2 as FYEKMQ (reference sequence). The CDR3 sequence is CASSLEGTSGYSYEQYF. The CDR3 DNA follows: TGTGCCAGCAGCTTAGAAGGGACTAGCGGGTACTCCTACGAGCAGTACTTC.

The chain is built from TRBV2 and TRBJ2-5, with D possibly being TRBD1 (6 bases). The CDR3 sequence is 15 residues long. Trimming removed 4 bases from V and 2 bases from J, with 14 bases in between. Germline V lookup: CDR1 SNHLY, CDR2 FYNNEI. CDR3 region: CASSGGQGTQETQYF. In DNA form, the CDR3 reads TGTGCCAGCAGTGGTGGGCAGGGGACGCAAGAGACCCAGTACTTC.

The rearrangement links TRBV10-3 to TRBJ2-5; TRBD2 might be the D (6 bases). Trimming removed 8 bases from V and 5 bases from J, with 21 bases in between. In germline, CDR1 is ENHRY, CDR2 SYGVKD. The CDR3 is made up of 15 amino acids. The CDR3 region is CAIAAGLEGRETQYF. In nucleotides, the CDR3 is TGTGCCATCGCCGCGGGACTGGAAGGGCGGGAGACCCAGTACTTC.

The V gene is TRBV7-9, the J gene TRBJ2-6; D is uncertain. The germline V and J ends were trimmed by 4 bases and 0 bases, with 10 bases remaining between them. There are 16 residues in the CDR3. Germline values: CDR1 SEHNR, CDR2 FQNEAQ (reference sequence). The CDR3 spells CASSSPGPSGANVLTF. The CDR3 DNA is TGTGCCAGCAGCTCCCCCGGACCCTCTGGGGCCAACGTCCTGACTTTC.

This clone was seen only once. The chain combines TRBV12-2 with TRBJ2-6; the D segment call TRBD1 is taken from the table without a DNA check. TRBV12-2 is listed as a pseudogene. The CDR3 sequence is 18 residues long. CDR3 nucleotide sequence: TGTGCAAGTCGCTTCCGGGACAGGGTTTCCTCTGGGGCCAACGTCCTGACTTTC. Translation gives CASRFRDRVSSGANVLTF.

This chain connects TRBV5-1 to TRBJ2-7, with TRBD2 matching 7 bases. The CDR3 has 14 residues. Germline V gives CDR1 SGHRS, CDR2 YFSETQ. The V and J ends lost 7 bases and 2 bases, in that order; junction bases with no gene match: 9. CDR3 coding DNA: TGCGCCAGCCATGGGGCTAGCGGCCCCTACGAGCAGTACTTC. It codes for CASHGASGPYEQYF.

The rearrangement joins TRBV11-2 to TRBJ1-1, with D possibly matching TRBD1 (5 bases). This CDR3 contains 15 residues. V was trimmed by 2 bases and J by 3 bases, leaving 13 bases between them. CDR1 and CDR2 (germline): SGHAT, FQNNGV. The CDR3 reads CASSLLGDFDTEAFF. The CDR3 region has the DNA TGTGCCAGCAGCTTATTGGGGGACTTCGACACTGAAGCTTTCTTT.

The V call is TRBV6-1, the J call TRBJ2-1, with 8 bases matching TRBD2. This CDR3 has 15 amino acids. V shed 9 bases, J shed 3 bases, and the junction held 10 bases outside the gene matches. In germline, CDR1 is MNHNS, CDR2 SASEGT. The CDR3 loop is CASSLSGSLYNEQFF. DNA of the CDR3: TGTGCCAGTTCCTTGAGCGGGAGTCTCTACAATGAGCAGTTCTTC.

The rearrangement joins TRBV5-1 to TRBJ2-7, with 11 bases identical to TRBD1. The CDR3 is 17 amino acids. V shed 4 bases and J 3 bases; nucleotides not matched to a gene: 12. Germline-derived CDR1 and CDR2 are SGHRS and YFSETQ. This chain's CDR3 is CASSPSLGGTGGYEQYF. CDR3 coding DNA: TGCGCCAGCAGCCCCTCCCTGGGGGGGACAGGGGGCTACGAGCAGTACTTC.